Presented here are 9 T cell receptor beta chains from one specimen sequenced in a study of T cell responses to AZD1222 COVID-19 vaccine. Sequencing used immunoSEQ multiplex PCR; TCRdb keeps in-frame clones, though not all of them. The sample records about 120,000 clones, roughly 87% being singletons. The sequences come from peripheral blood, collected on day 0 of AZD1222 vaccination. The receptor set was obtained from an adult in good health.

CDR3 bases: TGCGCCAGCAGCCAAGATCAGGGTGGCGAGCAGTACTTC. This sequence encodes CASSQDQGGEQYF. The chain combines TRBV4-1 with TRBJ2-7, with D possibly TRBD1 on 5 matching bases. This CDR3 contains 13 residues. Trimming cost V 0 bases and J 6 bases, with 9 bases left between them. Germline V gene data show CDR1 as MGHRA and CDR2 as YSYEKL.

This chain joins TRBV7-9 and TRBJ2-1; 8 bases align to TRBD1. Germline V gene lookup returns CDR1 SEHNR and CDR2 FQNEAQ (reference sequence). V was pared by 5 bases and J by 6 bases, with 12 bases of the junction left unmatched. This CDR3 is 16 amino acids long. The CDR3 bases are TGTGCCAGCAGCCCCCAGGGGGCCCATAATGGCAATGAGCAGTTCTTC. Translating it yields CASSPQGAHNGNEQFF.

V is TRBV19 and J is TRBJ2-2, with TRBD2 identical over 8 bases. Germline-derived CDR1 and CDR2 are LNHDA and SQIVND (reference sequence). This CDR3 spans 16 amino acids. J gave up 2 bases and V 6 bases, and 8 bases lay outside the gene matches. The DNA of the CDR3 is TGTGCCAGTAGGCCCCGGGGGGGACAAAACACCGGGGAGCTGTTTTTT. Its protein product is CASRPRGGQNTGELFF.

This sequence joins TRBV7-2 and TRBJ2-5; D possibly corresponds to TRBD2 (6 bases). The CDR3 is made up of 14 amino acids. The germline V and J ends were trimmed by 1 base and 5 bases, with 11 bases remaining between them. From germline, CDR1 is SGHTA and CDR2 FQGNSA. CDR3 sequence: CASSLGGDWETQYF. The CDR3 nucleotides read TGTGCCAGCAGCTTAGGCGGGGATTGGGAGACCCAGTACTTC.

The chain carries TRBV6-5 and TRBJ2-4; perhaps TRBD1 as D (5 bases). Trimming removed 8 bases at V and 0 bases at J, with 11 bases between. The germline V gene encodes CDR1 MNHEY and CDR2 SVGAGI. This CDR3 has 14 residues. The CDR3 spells CASAGLVAKNIQYF. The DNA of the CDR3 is TGTGCCAGCGCAGGGTTAGTAGCCAAAAACATTCAGTACTTC.

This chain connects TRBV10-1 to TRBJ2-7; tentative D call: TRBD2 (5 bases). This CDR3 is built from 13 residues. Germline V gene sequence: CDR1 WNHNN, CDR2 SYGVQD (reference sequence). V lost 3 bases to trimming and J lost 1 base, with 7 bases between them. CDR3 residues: CASSESGSYEQYF. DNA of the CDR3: TGCGCCAGCAGTGAAAGCGGATCCTACGAGCAGTACTTC.

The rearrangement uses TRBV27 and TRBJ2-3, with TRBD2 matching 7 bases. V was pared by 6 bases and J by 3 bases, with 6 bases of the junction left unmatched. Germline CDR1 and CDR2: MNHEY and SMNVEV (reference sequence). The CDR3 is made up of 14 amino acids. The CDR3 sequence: CASRLAFRTDTQYF. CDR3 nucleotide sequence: TGTGCCAGCAGACTAGCGTTTCGGACAGATACGCAGTATTTT.

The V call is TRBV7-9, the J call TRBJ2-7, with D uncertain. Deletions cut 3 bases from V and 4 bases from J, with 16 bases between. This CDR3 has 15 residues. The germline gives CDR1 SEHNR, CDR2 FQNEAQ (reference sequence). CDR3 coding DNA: TGTGCCAGCAGCTTGGGGTCAGGCGTGATATACGAGCAGTACTTC. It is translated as CASSLGSGVIYEQYF.

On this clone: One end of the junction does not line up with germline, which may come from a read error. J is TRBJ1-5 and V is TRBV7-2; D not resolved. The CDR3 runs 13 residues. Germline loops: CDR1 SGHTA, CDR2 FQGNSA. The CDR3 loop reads CASTLGGKQPQHF. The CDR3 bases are TGTGCCAGCACCTTAGGCGGTAAACAGCCCCAGCATTTT.